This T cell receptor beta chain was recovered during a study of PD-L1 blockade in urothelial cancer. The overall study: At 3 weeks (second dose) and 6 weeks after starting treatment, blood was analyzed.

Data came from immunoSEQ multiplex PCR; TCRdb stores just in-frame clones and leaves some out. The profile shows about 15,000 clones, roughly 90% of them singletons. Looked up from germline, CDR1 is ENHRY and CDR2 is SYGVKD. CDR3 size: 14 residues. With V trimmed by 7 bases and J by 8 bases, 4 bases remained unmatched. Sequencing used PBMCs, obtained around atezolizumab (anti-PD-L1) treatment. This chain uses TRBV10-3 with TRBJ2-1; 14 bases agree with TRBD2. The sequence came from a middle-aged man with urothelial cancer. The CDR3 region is CAITGTSGSHEQFF. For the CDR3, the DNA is TGTGCCATCACCGGGACTAGCGGGAGCCATGAGCAGTTCTTC.